The rows below give T cell receptor beta chains drawn from one sample of a study of neurological immune-mediated disorders. A single record per CDR3 protein comes from TCRdb applying MiXCR to the 5' RACE reads. Of some 87,000 distinct CDR3 sequences in the sample, almost 6% were seen once. Input material: PBMCs. The receptors originated from a woman aged 55-69 years with multiple sclerosis. CDR3s include the opening cysteine and the closing phenylalanine or tryptophan. Fields, in order: V gene, D gene, J gene, clone size, CDR3 protein, CDR3 DNA. D genes are given only for firm matches. Some rows have no size entry. The others give once, few or many, or a class for an expanded clone.

TRBV6-1,NA,TRBJ2-7,many,CASSEQDGPTYEQYF,TGTGCCAGCAGTGAACAGGACGGGCCGACCTACGAGCAGTACTTC
TRBV5-6,NA,TRBJ1-3,many,CASSFRGSPGNTIYF,TGTGCCAGCAGCTTTCGAGGGTCGCCTGGAAACACCATATATTTT
TRBV20-1,NA,TRBJ1-5,many,CSARDLGGGSNQPQHF,TGCAGTGCTAGAGATCTGGGAGGGGGTAGCAATCAGCCCCAGCATTTT
TRBV6-5,NA,TRBJ2-7,many,CASSYSTLYEQYF,TGTGCCAGCAGTTACTCGACCCTCTACGAGCAGTACTTC
TRBV4-1,NA,TRBJ2-5,many,CASSRSEQETQYF,TGCGCCAGCAGCCGAAGTGAGCAAGAGACCCAGTACTTC
TRBV20-1,NA,TRBJ1-1,many,CSAPAGQGLNTEAFF,TGCAGTGCCCCTGCCGGGCAGGGTTTGAACACTGAAGCTTTCTTT
TRBV7-9,NA,TRBJ2-5,many,CASSLWGAETQYF,TGTGCCAGCAGCTTATGGGGGGCTGAGACCCAGTACTTC
TRBV25-1,TRBD2,TRBJ2-7,many,CASSEWAFSGDSYEQYF,TGTGCCAGCAGTGAATGGGCTTTTAGCGGGGACTCCTACGAGCAGTACTTC
TRBV28,TRBD1,TRBJ2-7,many,CASSFDRGYSYEQYF,TGTGCCAGCAGTTTCGACAGGGGTTACTCCTACGAGCAGTACTTC
TRBV5-1,NA,TRBJ2-1,many,CASSLEGPLLLFF,TGCGCCAGCAGCTTGGAGGGGCCCCTACTCCTGTTCTTC
TRBV20-1,TRBD1,TRBJ2-4,many,CSAADGDRQNIQYF,TGCAGTGCCGCCGACGGGGACAGACAAAACATTCAGTACTTC
TRBV5-1,TRBD2,TRBJ2-5,many,CASSPLAGYQETQYF,TGCGCCAGCAGCCCCTTAGCGGGGTACCAAGAGACCCAGTACTTC
TRBV5-1,TRBD1,TRBJ1-1,many,CASSPGTAQAFF,TGCGCCAGCAGCCCGGGGACAGCCCAAGCTTTCTTT
TRBV5-1,TRBD1,TRBJ2-1,many,CASSGGQGPYNEQFF,TGCGCCAGCAGCGGGGGACAGGGGCCTTACAATGAGCAGTTCTTC
TRBV9,TRBD2,TRBJ2-7,many,CASSGGGVADPREQYF,TGTGCCAGCAGCGGGGGAGGGGTAGCAGACCCTCGGGAGCAGTACTTC
TRBV3-1,NA,TRBJ1-3,NA,CASSQGGVTGNTIYF,TGTGCCAGCAGCCAAGGCGGGGTCACTGGAAACACCATATATTTT
TRBV7-2,TRBD2,TRBJ2-3,many,CASSSRLAGSDTQYF,TGTGCCAGCAGCTCCCGACTAGCGGGGTCAGATACGCAGTATTTT
TRBV2,NA,TRBJ2-7,many,CASSRQINYEQYF,TGTGCCAGCAGTAGACAGATAAACTACGAGCAGTACTTC
TRBV7-2,NA,TRBJ2-7,NA,CASSLGGYAYEQYF,TGTGCCAGCAGCTTGGGTGGCTATGCCTACGAGCAGTACTTC
TRBV6-1,NA,TRBJ1-3,many,CASRHLGSGNTIYF,TGTGCCAGCAGGCACCTAGGCTCTGGAAACACCATATATTTT
TRBV7-2,TRBD2,TRBJ2-5,many,CASSQGLAGGPQYF,TGTGCCAGCAGCCAGGGACTAGCGGGGGGCCCCCAGTACTTC
TRBV6-1,NA,TRBJ1-5,many,CASSGHTDLSNQPQHF,TGTGCCAGCAGTGGACACACGGACCTTAGCAATCAGCCCCAGCATTTT
TRBV6-6,TRBD1,TRBJ1-1,few,CASRPLGQTNTEAFF,TGTGCCAGCAGACCGCTGGGACAGACAAACACTGAAGCTTTCTTT
TRBV12-3/TRBV12-4,NA,TRBJ2-7,many,CASRSGYEQYF,TGTGCCAGCAGGTCCGGCTACGAGCAGTACTTC